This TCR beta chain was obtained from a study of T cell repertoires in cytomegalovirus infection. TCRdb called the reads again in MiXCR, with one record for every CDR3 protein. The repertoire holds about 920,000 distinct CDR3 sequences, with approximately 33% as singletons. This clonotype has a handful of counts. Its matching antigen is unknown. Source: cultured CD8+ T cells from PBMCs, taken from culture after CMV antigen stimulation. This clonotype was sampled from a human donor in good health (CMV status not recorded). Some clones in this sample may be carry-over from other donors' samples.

CDR3 in amino acids: CASSLGPGRGAQPQHF. In DNA, the CDR3 is TGTGCCAGCAGCTTGGGGCCAGGACGGGGGGCTCAGCCCCAGCATTTT. The rearrangement joins TRBV5-6 to TRBJ1-5; TRBD1 might be the D (6 bases). In germline, CDR1 is SGHDT, CDR2 YYEEEE. This CDR3 is 16 amino acids long. V gave up 0 bases and J gave up 6 bases, with 16 bases separating them.